These 32 T cell receptor beta chains were all obtained from the same sample, sequenced in a study of shared clonotypes between healthy human individuals (dated by TCRdb to 2018 to 2020). Libraries were prepared through the immunoSEQ multiplex PCR assay. Sourced from immuneACCESS, this table was stored by TCRdb with only in-frame sequences that have V and J called. A share of the clones is absent; for the studies checked, an unresolved V gene accounts for under half, and the remainder has no known explanation. The sample contains about 2 million clones, less than 95% of them found a single time. The ten largest clones take up roughly 1% of the sample. CD8 naive samples were obtained by positive selection for CCR7 among CD45RO-negative cells, yielding a CD45RA+CCR7+ population from which TemRA cells were excluded. The sample comprised naive CD8+ T cells sorted from blood. Taken with the paper, the label for cell subset or site translates to: CD45RA+CCR7+. The receptors stem from a man younger than 35 in good health.

The DNA for the CDR3 is TGTGCCAGCAGCTTAGCCAGGGAGATGGATGAAAAACTGTTTTTT. Protein product: CASSLAREMDEKLFF. This chain joins TRBV7-9 and TRBJ1-4; the D gene is possibly TRBD1 (5 bases). The V gene's germline CDR1 is SEHNR and CDR2 FQNEAQ (reference sequence). Trimming pared 0 bases from V and 6 bases from J, leaving 11 bases between. This CDR3 region has 15 residues.

For the CDR3, the DNA is TGTGCCAGCAGCACTCGGGACGGTCCGATAACTGAAGCTTTCTTT. Its protein is CASSTRDGPITEAFF. The rearrangement links TRBV11-3 to TRBJ1-1; D is possibly TRBD1 (5 bases). Germline V CDR1 and CDR2: SGHNT, YENEEA. V dropped 5 bases and J dropped 5 bases, with 18 bases sitting between them. This CDR3 has 15 amino acids.

The rearrangement joins TRBV5-6 to TRBJ2-3; no firm D call. Germline values: CDR1 SGHDT, CDR2 YYEEEE. The V gene lost 0 bases and the J gene lost 7 bases, with 12 bases spanning the gap. The CDR3 spans 14 residues. Written as DNA, the CDR3 is TGTGCCAGCAGCTTGGGAGTAGAACCCAATACGCAGTATTTT. As protein: CASSLGVEPNTQYF.

The count of this clone is one. This same CDR3 is encoded by further DNA sequences in the sample. This chain connects TRBV5-1 to TRBJ1-1; a possible D gene is TRBD1 (5 bases). The germline V gene has CDR1 SGHRS and CDR2 YFSETQ. The CDR3 runs to 15 residues. Trimming pared 0 bases from V and 1 base from J, leaving 10 bases between. The CDR3 sequence is CASSLVSGGNTEAFF. The CDR3 bases are TGCGCCAGCAGCTTGGTGTCGGGGGGGAACACTGAAGCTTTCTTT.

A word on this clone: The sample contains more than one DNA sequence encoding this CDR3. J is TRBJ1-1 and V is TRBV27; the match to TRBD1 covers 7 bases. The CDR3 contains 14 residues. Per the germline V gene, CDR1 is MNHEY and CDR2 is SMNVEV (reference sequence). V trimming: 0 bases; J trimming: 4 bases; junction bases outside the gene matches: 2. The CDR3 coding sequence is TGTGCCAGCAGTTTATCCCGGACAGGCACTGAAGCTTTCTTT. As protein: CASSLSRTGTEAFF.

The chain is built from TRBV6-1 and TRBJ2-7; the D gene is possibly TRBD2 (5 bases). The V end was cut by 2 bases, the J end by 3 bases, with 8 bases between. Germline CDR1 is MNHNS and CDR2 is SASEGT. The CDR3 spans 13 residues. The CDR3 bases are TGTGCCAGCAGTGAATATGACTACTACGAGCAGTACTTC. Amino acids: CASSEYDYYEQYF.

The rearrangement links TRBV15 to TRBJ1-2, with D tentatively TRBD1 (5 bases). The CDR3 is 14 residues long. The V gene's germline CDR1 is LNHNV and CDR2 YYDKDF (reference sequence). V shed 4 bases and J shed 1 base, with 10 bases lying between them. CDR3 DNA: TGTGCCACCAGCACCCTGGGACTTAACTATGGCTACACCTTC. This encodes CATSTLGLNYGYTF.

The gene calls are TRBV7-6 and TRBJ1-1; D is unresolved. V dropped 2 bases and J dropped 2 bases, with 12 bases sitting between them. The V gene's germline CDR1 is SGHVS and CDR2 FNYEAQ. The CDR3 runs 15 residues. The CDR3 region is CASSLSPRRNTEAFF. Here the CDR3 DNA reads TGTGCCAGCAGCTTAAGCCCCCGGAGAAACACTGAAGCTTTCTTT.

The rearrangement joins TRBV30 to TRBJ2-5; a weak D match, TRBD1 (6 bases). With 5 bases removed from V and 1 base from J, the gap between germline ends came to 11 bases. CDR3 length equals 13 residues. In germline, CDR1 is GTSNPN, CDR2 SVGIG (reference sequence). CDR3 nucleotide sequence: TGTGCCTGGGACACAGGGTCCCAAGAGACCCAGTACTTC. It encodes CAWDTGSQETQYF.

The sample holds a few counts of this clone. The chain joins TRBV10-1 to TRBJ2-1; 7 bases fit TRBD2. The CDR3 contains 14 residues. The germline V gene has CDR1 WNHNN and CDR2 SYGVQD (reference sequence). With V trimmed by 3 bases and J by 7 bases, 6 bases remained unmatched. The CDR3 nucleotides are TGCGCCAGCAGTGAATCGCGGGAGTGGAATGAGCAGTTCTTC. Protein: CASSESREWNEQFF.

On this clone itself: Within the sample, other DNA sequences also encode this same CDR3. The gene calls are TRBV7-9 and TRBJ2-7, with D perhaps being TRBD1 or TRBD2 (5 bases each). The CDR3 has 13 amino acids. The germline CDR1 and CDR2 sequences are SEHNR and FQNEAQ (reference sequence). V lost 5 bases and J lost 4, with 12 bases in between. CDR3 in DNA: TGTGCCAGCAGCCCCGGGGACGGATACGAGCAGTACTTC. Translation gives CASSPGDGYEQYF.

CDR3 protein: CASSLLIYEQYF. The DNA for the CDR3 is TGTGCCAGCAGCTTATTGATATACGAGCAGTACTTC. The rearrangement uses TRBV11-2 and TRBJ2-7; no clear D. The CDR3 contains 12 residues. V was cut by 2 bases and J by 4 bases, with 6 bases left in between. Germline CDR1 SGHAT, CDR2 FQNNGV.

The chain links TRBV6-1 to TRBJ2-1; D is ambiguous. The V end lost 8 bases, the J end lost 3 bases, and 8 bases lay between the germline ends. The CDR3 runs to 12 residues. Germline lookup yields CDR1 MNHNS and CDR2 SASEGT. The CDR3 region is CASSLSYNEQFF. The CDR3 coding sequence is TGTGCCAGCTCCCTAAGCTACAATGAGCAGTTCTTC.

In its sample, this clone was seen once. The sample contains more than one DNA sequence encoding this CDR3. The rearrangement joins TRBV6-1 to TRBJ2-7; the D is unclear. This CDR3 comprises 12 residues. The V and J ends lost 2 bases and 1 base respectively, with 3 bases between them. In germline, CDR1 is MNHNS, CDR2 SASEGT. The CDR3 spells CASSELSYEQYF. The CDR3 region has the DNA TGTGCCAGCAGTGAATTGTCCTACGAGCAGTACTTC.

The chain couples TRBV5-6 to TRBJ2-7, with D possibly TRBD1 on 5 matching bases. The germline V gene encodes CDR1 SGHDT and CDR2 YYEEEE. V was shortened by 0 bases and J by 2 bases, with 6 bases between the two germline ends. The CDR3 contains 13 residues. The CDR3 coding sequence is TGTGCCAGCAGCTTGGACAGGACCTACGAGCAGTACTTC. This gives the protein CASSLDRTYEQYF. Based on the CDR3 plus reference TRBV5-6 and TRBJ2-7, the full variable domain is DAGVTQSPTHLIKTRGQQVTLRCSPKSGHDTVSWYQQALGQGPQFIFQYYEEEERQRGNFPDRFSGHQFPNYSSELNVNALLLGDSALYLCASSLDRTYEQYFGPGTRLTVT.

This rearrangement joins TRBV4-1 to TRBJ2-6; D is unclear. V lost 4 bases and J lost 6, with 7 bases in between. The germline V gene has CDR1 MGHRA and CDR2 YSYEKL. This CDR3 has 13 amino acids. The CDR3 nucleotides are TGCGCCAGCAGCCCACGTGTGGCCAACGTCCTGACTTTC. It is translated as CASSPRVANVLTF.

The chain combines TRBV11-2 with TRBJ2-5, with 7 positions matching TRBD1. CDR1 is SGHAT, CDR2 FQNNGV, per germline. This CDR3 is built from 15 residues. V gave up 4 bases and J gave up 4 bases; unmatched junction bases: 9. CDR3 residues: CASSSRDREGETQYF. Written as DNA, the CDR3 is TGTGCCAGCAGCTCGAGAGACAGGGAAGGAGAGACCCAGTACTTC.

V and J are TRBV29-1 and TRBJ1-1; 7 nucleotides agree with TRBD1. The CDR3 runs to 13 residues. Losses at the gene ends were 7 bases for V and 1 base for J; bases not matched to a gene: 6. CDR1 and CDR2 (germline): SQVTM, ANQGSEA. The CDR3 DNA sequence: TGCAGCGCGAGGGACAGTTGGAACACTGAAGCTTTCTTT. Translating it yields CSARDSWNTEAFF.

This chain uses TRBV27 with TRBJ2-7; TRBD1 is a possible D gene (7 bases). The CDR3 length is 15 residues. CDR1 is MNHEY and CDR2 is SMNVEV in the germline V gene (reference sequence). The ends were cut back, 4 bases at V and 1 base at J, with 14 bases in the middle. In nucleotides, the CDR3 is TGTGCCAGCAGTTGGAGGGGGCCGTCATCCTACGAGCAGTACTTC. Translation: CASSWRGPSSYEQYF.

This sequence joins TRBV2 and TRBJ2-7, with TRBD2 matching 11 bases. V dropped 1 base and J dropped 3; count of bases not matched to a gene: 5. The CDR3 length is 16 residues. The germline gives CDR1 SNHLY, CDR2 FYNNEI. The CDR3 sequence is CASSEGNGLAGYEQYF. For the CDR3, the DNA is TGTGCCAGCAGTGAAGGGAACGGACTAGCGGGCTACGAGCAGTACTTC.

This clone was seen once. Different DNA sequences within this sample yield the same CDR3. The rearrangement uses TRBV18 and TRBJ1-1; D remains ambiguous. V lost 3 bases and J 5 bases, leaving 7 bases between the germline ends. Germline V lookup: CDR1 KGHSH, CDR2 LQKENI. The CDR3 has 12 amino acids. This CDR3 is CASSPMGTEAFF. Written as DNA, the CDR3 is TGTGCCAGCTCACCTATGGGGACTGAAGCTTTCTTT.

V is TRBV2 and J is TRBJ1-6; D unclear. V was cut by 9 bases and J by 13 bases, with 16 bases left in between. CDR3 length: 12 amino acids. Germline loops: CDR1 SNHLY, CDR2 FYNNEI. Here the CDR3 reads CASHLGDVPLHF. CDR3 DNA: TGTGCCAGTCATTTGGGCGACGTTCCCCTCCACTTT.

This chain links TRBV27 with TRBJ2-7; 8 bases agree with TRBD2. The CDR3 has 15 residues. Trimming took 8 bases from V and 6 from J; bases not matched to a gene: 15. Germline V gene lookup returns CDR1 MNHEY and CDR2 SMNVEV (reference sequence). The CDR3 DNA sequence: TGTGCCAGCGCAGGTCCAGCGGGAGTCATCTCCGAGCAGTACTTC. This encodes CASAGPAGVISEQYF.

This chain joins TRBV27 and TRBJ1-2; D not resolved. Trimming stripped 7 bases from V and 4 bases from J, with 13 bases between. This CDR3 region has 13 residues. Germline-derived CDR1 and CDR2 are MNHEY and SMNVEV (reference sequence). Here the CDR3 reads CASTPDGVYGYTF. The CDR3, as DNA: TGTGCCAGCACCCCGGACGGAGTCTATGGCTACACCTTC.

The genes are TRBV4-2 and TRBJ2-7; a possible D gene is TRBD1 (5 bases). This CDR3 has 15 amino acids. Trimming shortened V by 4 bases and J by 0 bases, and 13 bases separated the two germline ends. Germline lookup yields CDR1 LGHNA and CDR2 YNFKEQ. Here the CDR3 reads CASSPLKDTSYEQYF. The CDR3 coding sequence is TGTGCCAGCAGCCCCCTTAAGGACACCTCCTACGAGCAGTACTTC.

The J gene is TRBJ2-5, the V gene TRBV29-1; no definite D call. The J call may be in error: the DNA end matches TRBJ2-7 better. Germline values: CDR1 SQVTM, CDR2 ANQGSEA. This CDR3 is 14 amino acids long. The CDR3 loop reads CSVVGFPGLNEQYF. The DNA for the CDR3 is TGCAGCGTTGTTGGGTTCCCGGGTCTGAACGAGCAGTACTTC.

The chain has TRBV7-9 and TRBJ1-3; a possible D gene is TRBD1 (6 bases). Germline V gene data show CDR1 as SEHNR and CDR2 as FQNEAQ (reference sequence). CDR3 length equals 16 residues. Deletions cut 0 bases from V and 4 bases from J, with 13 bases between. The CDR3 bases are TGTGCCAGCAGCTTAGCGCGGGGGCTTAAGGGAAACACCATATATTTT. This translates into CASSLARGLKGNTIYF.

V and J are TRBV9 and TRBJ2-3; D may match TRBD1 or TRBD2 (5 bases each). The CDR3 totals 16 residues. Germline loops: CDR1 SGDLS, CDR2 YYNGEE. V lost 3 bases and J lost 0, with 14 bases in between. Here the CDR3 reads CASSDARDDSTDTQYF. The CDR3 bases are TGTGCCAGCAGCGATGCCCGGGACGATAGCACAGATACGCAGTATTTT.

This clone was found once. In the same sample, other DNA sequences code for this CDR3. This sequence joins TRBV7-6 and TRBJ1-3; D is ambiguous. The V gene lost 1 base and the J gene lost 0 bases, with 7 bases spanning the gap. This CDR3 spans 15 amino acids. Germline CDR1 and CDR2: SGHVS and FNYEAQ. DNA for the CDR3: TGTGCCAGCAGCTTAGGAGGCAACTCTGGAAACACCATATATTTT. Residues: CASSLGGNSGNTIYF.

The V gene is TRBV30, the J gene TRBJ1-2; D gene unclear. This CDR3 is built from 15 residues. Trimming took off 3 bases at V and 1 base at J, with 15 bases between the two ends. The germline CDR1 and CDR2 sequences are GTSNPN and SVGIG (reference sequence). The CDR3 spells CAWRGSSPYNYGYTF. The CDR3 bases are TGTGCCTGGAGGGGCAGTTCACCTTATAACTATGGCTACACCTTC.

This chain links TRBV7-9 with TRBJ2-1; no firm D call. CDR1 and CDR2 (germline): SEHNR, FQNEAQ (reference sequence). V lost 5 bases and J lost 4, with 12 bases in between. This CDR3 region has 14 residues. The CDR3 region is CASSALQAYNEQFF. CDR3 nucleotide sequence: TGTGCCAGCAGCGCATTGCAGGCTTACAATGAGCAGTTCTTC.

The V call is TRBV2, the J call TRBJ2-5, with a weak D call TRBD2 (5 bases). Trimming removed 2 bases at V and 5 bases at J, with 9 bases between. Germline V gives CDR1 SNHLY, CDR2 FYNNEI. The CDR3 sequence is 13 residues long. CDR3 DNA: TGTGCCAGCAGTGAAAAGGGAGTGGAGACCCAGTACTTC. Amino acids: CASSEKGVETQYF. Full variable domain (rest looked up from reference TRBV2 and TRBJ2-5): EPEVTQTPSHQVTQMGQEVILRCVPISNHLYFYWYRQILGQKVEFLVSFYNNEISEKSEIFDDQFSVERPDGSNFTLKIRSTKLEDSAMYFCASSEKGVETQYFGPGTRLLVL.